This TCR beta chain was found in a study of PD-1 blockade in mismatch repair-deficient tumors (dated by TCRdb to about 2017). About the study as a whole: The trial enrolled 65 to 100 consecutive patients with roughly twelve mismatch repair-deficient cancer types between late 2013 and 2016, all previously treated and progressing. Tumor-associated T cell clones were tracked in the peripheral blood of patients responding to PD-1 blockade by deep sequencing of TCR CDR3 regions. Study-level results and caveats: Rapid expansion after pembrolizumab followed by contraction, generally before radiologic responses, was shown by tumor-resident clones, which were often undetectable in blood before treatment.

For this clone: The specificity of this receptor is unknown. Base-call qualities are not available, and no considerably larger clone is one nucleotide away.

The CDR3 sequence holds 17 residues, the cysteine and phenylalanine included. The kept DNA is CDR3 alone, 51 bases in frame from the first base. Here V drops 1 base and J drops 4 bases, and the junction holds 10 bases not matched to any gene. The germline V gene encodes CDR1 SGHTA and CDR2 FQGNSA. To prepare the library, the immunoSEQ multiplex PCR assay was applied. TCRdb carries this immuneACCESS record with in-frame sequences only. Its versions omit some clonotypes, under half of them owing to an unresolved V gene in the studies checked, with the rest unexplained. Across this sample there are about 35,000 clones, with over 80% seen only once. The ten largest make up more than 3% of the sample. For every enrolled patient, mismatch repair deficiency was confirmed by either polymerase chain reaction or immunohistochemistry. TCR sequencing was performed for a few patients who responded to pembrolizumab therapy. Pembrolizumab PD-1 blockade was prospectively tested in advanced mismatch repair-deficient cancers, regardless of tissue of origin, in the phase II trial. Peripheral blood T cell samples were serially collected before and at multiple times after PD-1 blockade was started. The timing of each blood sample was reported as weeks after the first dose of pembrolizumab.

The sequencing used PBMCs, collected approximately 6 weeks after starting pembrolizumab. The chain links TRBV7-2 with TRBJ2-3, with 8 bases in between that match TRBD2. This receptor was taken from an adult with mismatch repair-deficient cancer. The DNA sequence follows: TGTGCCAGCAGCTTAGTTGGCCGCAGCGGGAGCGCAGATACGCAGTATTTT. Translated, it reads CASSLVGRSGSADTQYF.